The subject of this entry is one TCR beta chain. The V end lost 3 bases, the J end lost 3 bases, and 9 bases lay between the germline ends. CDR3 length equals 13 residues. Per the original data handling: Scientists estimated how many nucleated cells there were by amplifying reference gene primers. Assay: immunoSEQ multiplex PCR; the TCRdb copy retains only in-frame clones and omits some. For V, J and clone size, that table is used; D and trimming come from the DNA. The repertoire has about 170,000 clones, about 85% of them found once; the top ten carry approximately 1.1%. The data originate from a study of blood T cell repertoires in COVID-19. Study-wide context: Some COVID-19 samples were acute and others convalescent; all came from the United States, Italy and Spain. Sample material is recorded as cDNA or gDNA derived from T cells, B-cell-depleted T cells, or PBMCs.

The receptor's source is a man between 60 and 75 years old who had recovered from COVID-19. This sequence joins TRBV12-3 or TRBV12-4 and TRBJ2-7, with D maybe TRBD1 (6 bases). The sample consisted of peripheral blood. The CDR3 reads CASSFRRGYEQYF. In nucleotides, the CDR3 is TGTGCCAGCAGTTTTCGCAGGGGCTACGAGCAGTACTTC.